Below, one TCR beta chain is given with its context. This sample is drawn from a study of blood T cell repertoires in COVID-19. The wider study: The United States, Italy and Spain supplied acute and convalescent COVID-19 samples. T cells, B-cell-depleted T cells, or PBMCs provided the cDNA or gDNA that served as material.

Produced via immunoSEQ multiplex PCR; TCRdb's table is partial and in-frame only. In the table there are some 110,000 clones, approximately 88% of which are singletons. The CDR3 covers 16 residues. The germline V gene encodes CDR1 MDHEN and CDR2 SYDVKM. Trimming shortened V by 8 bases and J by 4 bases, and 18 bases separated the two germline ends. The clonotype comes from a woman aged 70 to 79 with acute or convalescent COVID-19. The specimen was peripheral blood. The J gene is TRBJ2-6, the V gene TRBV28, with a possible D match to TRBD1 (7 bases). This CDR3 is CASGGGGLTGANVLTF. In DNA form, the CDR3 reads TGTGCCAGCGGTGGAGGGGGCTTAACCGGGGCCAACGTCCTGACTTTC.